This T cell receptor (beta chain) stems from a study of cytomegalovirus exposure and HLA in healthy donors. J lost 7 bases, V lost 7 bases, and 15 bases had no gene match. The CDR3 sequence is 16 residues long. Germline assignment: CDR1 MGHRA and CDR2 YSYEKL. PCR used 60 Vbeta primers and 13 Jbeta primers. Produced via immunoSEQ multiplex PCR; TCRdb's table is partial and in-frame only. The sample has some 46,000 clones; the top ten hold 8.1%. The sample taken for sequencing was PBMCs. The gene calls are TRBV4-1 and TRBJ2-1, with 8 bases fitting TRBD2. This clonotype was obtained from a male donor in good health and CMV-seronegative. This CDR3 reads CASTPSPAGVSNEQFF. In DNA form, the CDR3 reads TGCGCCAGCACCCCCTCGCCAGCGGGAGTTTCGAATGAGCAGTTCTTC.